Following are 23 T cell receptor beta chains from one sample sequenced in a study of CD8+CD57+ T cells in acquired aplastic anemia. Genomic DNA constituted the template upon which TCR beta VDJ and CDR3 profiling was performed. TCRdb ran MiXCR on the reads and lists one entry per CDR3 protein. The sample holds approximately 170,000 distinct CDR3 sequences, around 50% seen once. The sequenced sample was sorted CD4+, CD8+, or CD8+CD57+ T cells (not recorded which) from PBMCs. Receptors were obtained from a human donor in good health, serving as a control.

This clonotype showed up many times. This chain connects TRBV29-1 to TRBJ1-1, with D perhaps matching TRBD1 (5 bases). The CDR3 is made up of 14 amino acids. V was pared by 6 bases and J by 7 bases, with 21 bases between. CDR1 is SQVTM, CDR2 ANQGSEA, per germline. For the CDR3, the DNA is TGCAGCGTCCAAATGCAGGGCCGAACAATTGAAGCTTTCTTT. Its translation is CSVQMQGRTIEAFF.

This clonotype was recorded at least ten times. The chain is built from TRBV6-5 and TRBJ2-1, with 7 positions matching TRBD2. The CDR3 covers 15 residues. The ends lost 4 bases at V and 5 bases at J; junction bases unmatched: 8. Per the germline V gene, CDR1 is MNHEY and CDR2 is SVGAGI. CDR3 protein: CASSSDGLGNNEQFF. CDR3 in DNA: TGTGCCAGCAGTTCCGACGGACTAGGAAACAATGAGCAGTTCTTC.

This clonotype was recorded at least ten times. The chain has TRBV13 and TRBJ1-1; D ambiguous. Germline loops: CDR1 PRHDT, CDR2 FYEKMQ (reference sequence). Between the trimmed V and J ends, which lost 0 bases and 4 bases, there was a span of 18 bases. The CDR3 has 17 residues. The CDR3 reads CASSLGLGLKWGTEAFF. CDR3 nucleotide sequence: TGTGCCAGCAGCTTAGGCCTAGGCCTTAAATGGGGCACTGAAGCTTTCTTT.

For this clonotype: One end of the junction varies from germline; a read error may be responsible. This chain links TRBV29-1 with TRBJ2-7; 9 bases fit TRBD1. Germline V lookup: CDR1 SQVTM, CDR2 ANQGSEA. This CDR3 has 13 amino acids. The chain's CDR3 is CSVEGQGGYERYF. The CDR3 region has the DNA TGCAGCGTGGAGGGACAGGGAGGCTACGAGCGGTACTTC.

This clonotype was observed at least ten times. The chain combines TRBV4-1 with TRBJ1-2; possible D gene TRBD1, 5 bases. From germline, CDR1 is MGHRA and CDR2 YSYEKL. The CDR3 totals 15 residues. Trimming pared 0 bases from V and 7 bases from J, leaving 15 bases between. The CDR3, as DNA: TGCGCCAGCAGCCAAGATAGGGGTCTGGGTGTTGGCTACACCTTC. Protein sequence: CASSQDRGLGVGYTF.

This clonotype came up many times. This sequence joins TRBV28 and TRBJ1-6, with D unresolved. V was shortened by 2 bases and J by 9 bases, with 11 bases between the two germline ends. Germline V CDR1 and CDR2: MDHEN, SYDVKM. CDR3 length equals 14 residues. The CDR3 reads CASSLAPWVSPLHF. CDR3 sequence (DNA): TGTGCCAGCAGTTTAGCACCCTGGGTTTCACCCCTCCACTTT.

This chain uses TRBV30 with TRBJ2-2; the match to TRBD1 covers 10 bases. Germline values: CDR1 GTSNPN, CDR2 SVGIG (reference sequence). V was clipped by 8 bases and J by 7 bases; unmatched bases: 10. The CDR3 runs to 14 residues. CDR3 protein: CARDQGDRGGELFF. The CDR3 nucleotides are TGTGCCAGGGACCAGGGGGACAGGGGCGGGGAGCTGTTTTTT. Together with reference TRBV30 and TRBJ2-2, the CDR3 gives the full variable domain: SQTIHQWPATLVQPVGSPLSLECTVEGTSNPNLYWYRQAAGRGLQLLFYSVGIGQISSEVPQNLSASRPQDRQFILSSKKLLLSDSGFYLCARDQGDRGGELFFGEGSRLTVL.

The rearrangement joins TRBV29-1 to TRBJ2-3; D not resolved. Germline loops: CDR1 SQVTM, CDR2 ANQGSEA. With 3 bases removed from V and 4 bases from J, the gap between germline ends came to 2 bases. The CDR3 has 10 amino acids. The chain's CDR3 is CSVEADTQYF. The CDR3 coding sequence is TGCAGCGTTGAGGCAGATACGCAGTATTTT.

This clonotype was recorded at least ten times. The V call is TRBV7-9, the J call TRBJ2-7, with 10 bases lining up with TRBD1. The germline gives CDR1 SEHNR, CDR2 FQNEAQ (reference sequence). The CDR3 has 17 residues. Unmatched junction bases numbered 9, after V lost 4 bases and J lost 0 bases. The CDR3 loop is CASSYRGGQGNSYEQYF. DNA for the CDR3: TGTGCCAGCAGCTACAGGGGGGGACAGGGGAACTCCTACGAGCAGTACTTC.

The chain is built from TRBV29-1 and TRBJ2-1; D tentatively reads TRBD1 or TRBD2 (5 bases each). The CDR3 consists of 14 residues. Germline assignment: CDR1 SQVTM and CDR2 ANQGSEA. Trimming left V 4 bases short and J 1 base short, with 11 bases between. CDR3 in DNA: TGCAGCGTTGCCATTGGGGGATCCTACAATGAGCAGTTCTTC. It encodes CSVAIGGSYNEQFF.

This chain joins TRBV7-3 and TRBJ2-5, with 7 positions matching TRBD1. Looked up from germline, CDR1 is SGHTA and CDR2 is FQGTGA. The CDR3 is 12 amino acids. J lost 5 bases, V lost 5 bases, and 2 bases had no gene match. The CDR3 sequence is CASSATGETQYF. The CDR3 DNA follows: TGTGCCAGCAGCGCGACAGGGGAGACCCAGTACTTC.

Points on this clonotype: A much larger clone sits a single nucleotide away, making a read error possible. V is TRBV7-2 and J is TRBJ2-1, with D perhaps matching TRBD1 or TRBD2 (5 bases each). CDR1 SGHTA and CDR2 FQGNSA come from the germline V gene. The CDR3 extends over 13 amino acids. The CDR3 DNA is TGTGCCAGCAGCTTCAGTAGGGACGGTGAGCAGCTCTTC. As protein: CASSFSRDGEQLF.

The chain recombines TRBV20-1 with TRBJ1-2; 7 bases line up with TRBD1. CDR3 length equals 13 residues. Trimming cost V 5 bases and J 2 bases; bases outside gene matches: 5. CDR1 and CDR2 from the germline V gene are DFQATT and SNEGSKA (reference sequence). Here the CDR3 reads CSASDRNNYGYTF. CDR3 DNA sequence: TGCAGTGCTTCGGACAGGAACAACTATGGCTACACCTTC.

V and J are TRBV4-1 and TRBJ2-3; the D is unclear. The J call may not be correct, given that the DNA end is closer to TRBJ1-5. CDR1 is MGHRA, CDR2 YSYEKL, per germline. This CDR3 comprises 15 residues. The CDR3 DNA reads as TGCGCCAGCAGCCAAGGGACTCTACCCACAGATACGCAGCATTTT. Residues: CASSQGTLPTDTQHF.

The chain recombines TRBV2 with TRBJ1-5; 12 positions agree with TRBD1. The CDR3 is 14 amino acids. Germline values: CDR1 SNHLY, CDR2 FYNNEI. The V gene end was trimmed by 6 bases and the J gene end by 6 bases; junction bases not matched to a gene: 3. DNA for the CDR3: TGTGCCAGCAGGGGGACAGGGGGCAGTCAGCCCCAGCATTTT. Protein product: CASRGTGGSQPQHF.

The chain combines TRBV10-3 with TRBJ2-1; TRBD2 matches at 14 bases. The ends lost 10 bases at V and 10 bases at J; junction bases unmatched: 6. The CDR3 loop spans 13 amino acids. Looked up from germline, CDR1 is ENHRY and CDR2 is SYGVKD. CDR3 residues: CATGLAGGWEQFF. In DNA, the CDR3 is TGTGCCACTGGACTAGCGGGGGGCTGGGAGCAGTTCTTC.

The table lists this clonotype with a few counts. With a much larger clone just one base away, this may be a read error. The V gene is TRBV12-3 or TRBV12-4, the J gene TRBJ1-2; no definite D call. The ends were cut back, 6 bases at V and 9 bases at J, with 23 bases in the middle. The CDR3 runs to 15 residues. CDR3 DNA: TGTGCCAGCAGCTCCTCGACACCATTACTATATAGCTACACCTTC. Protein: CASSSSTPLLYSYTF.

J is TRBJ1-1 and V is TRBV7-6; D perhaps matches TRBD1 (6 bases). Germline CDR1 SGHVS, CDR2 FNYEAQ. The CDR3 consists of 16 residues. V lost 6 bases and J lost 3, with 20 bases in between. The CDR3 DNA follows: TGTGCCAGCAGGAGCGCAGGGGAGGGTAGGGACACTGAAGCTTTCTTT. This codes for CASRSAGEGRDTEAFF.

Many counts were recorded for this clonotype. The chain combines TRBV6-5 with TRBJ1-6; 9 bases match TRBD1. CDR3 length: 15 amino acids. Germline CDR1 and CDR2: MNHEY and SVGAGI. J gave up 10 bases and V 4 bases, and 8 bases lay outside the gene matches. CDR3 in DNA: TGTGCCAGCAGTTCTATAGGACAGGGGCCATCACCCCTCCACTTT. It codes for CASSSIGQGPSPLHF.

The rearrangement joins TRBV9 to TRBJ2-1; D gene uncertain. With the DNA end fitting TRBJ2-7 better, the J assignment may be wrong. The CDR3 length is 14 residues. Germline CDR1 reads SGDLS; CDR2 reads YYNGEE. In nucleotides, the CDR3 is TGTGCCAGCAGCGTAGCTTACGGACCCTACGAGCAGTACTTC. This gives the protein CASSVAYGPYEQYF.

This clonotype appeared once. The CDR3 DNA reads as TGTGCCAGCAGCTTAGTCGGTCGGGGCCGCACAGATACGCAGTATTTT. This sequence encodes CASSLVGRGRTDTQYF. The rearrangement joins TRBV7-3 to TRBJ2-3; D is perhaps TRBD1 or TRBD2 (5 bases each). V was cut by 2 bases and J by 1 base, with 13 bases left in between. The CDR3 runs to 16 residues. Germline V gene data show CDR1 as SGHTA and CDR2 as FQGTGA.

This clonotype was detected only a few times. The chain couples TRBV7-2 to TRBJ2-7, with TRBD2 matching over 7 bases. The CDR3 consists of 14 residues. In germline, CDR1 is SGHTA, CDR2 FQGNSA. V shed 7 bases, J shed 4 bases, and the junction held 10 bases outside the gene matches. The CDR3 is CASTPGRVVYEQYF. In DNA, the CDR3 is TGTGCCAGCACCCCGGGGAGGGTTGTATACGAGCAGTACTTC.

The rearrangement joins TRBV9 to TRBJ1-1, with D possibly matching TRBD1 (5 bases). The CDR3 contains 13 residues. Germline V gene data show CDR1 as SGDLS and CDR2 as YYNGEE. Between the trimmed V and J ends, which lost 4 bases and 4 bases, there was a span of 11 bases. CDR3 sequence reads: CASSIRQLTEAFF. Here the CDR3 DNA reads TGTGCCAGCAGCATTAGACAGCTCACTGAAGCTTTCTTT.